This entry lists 17 T cell receptor beta chains sequenced from one sample in a study of blood T cell repertoires in COVID-19. Profiling relied on immunoSEQ multiplex PCR, and the TCRdb table lists in-frame clones only, not all of them. The sample lists approximately 160,000 clones, more than 75% occurring once. The sample consisted of peripheral blood. Receptors were obtained from a man aged 60 to 69 with active or convalescent COVID-19.

V is TRBV27 and J is TRBJ2-1; TRBD1 agrees at 10 bases. CDR1 MNHEY and CDR2 SMNVEV come from the germline V gene (reference sequence). The CDR3 consists of 15 residues. V lost 4 bases to trimming and J lost 6 bases; unmatched junction nucleotides: 6. The CDR3 DNA is TGTGCCAGCAGTTGGGACAGGGGAGGGGTCAATGAGCAGTTCTTC. Its translation: CASSWDRGGVNEQFF.

This clone was seen just once. The V gene is TRBV27, the J gene TRBJ1-2; the match to TRBD1 covers 9 bases. The germline gives CDR1 MNHEY, CDR2 SMNVEV (reference sequence). The CDR3 covers 15 residues. V trimming: 6 bases; J trimming: 4 bases; junction bases outside the gene matches: 9. In DNA, the CDR3 is TGTGCCAGCAGATCCACGGGGGACAGGGCCTATGGCTACACCTTC. Protein product: CASRSTGDRAYGYTF.

The chain uses TRBV11-3 and TRBJ2-3; the match to TRBD1 covers 10 bases. The V segment lost 1 base and the J segment 6 bases; nucleotides outside the gene matches: 4. This CDR3 has 15 amino acids. The germline V gene has CDR1 SGHNT and CDR2 YENEEA. CDR3 nucleotide sequence: TGTGCCAGCAGCTTAGGACAGGGGGCAGGTGATACGCAGTATTTT. This encodes CASSLGQGAGDTQYF.

The CDR3 DNA reads as TGTGCCAGCAGCTTTCTTACAGGTGAAAAACTGTTTTTT. This encodes CASSFLTGEKLFF. The V call is TRBV7-9, the J call TRBJ1-4; D may be TRBD1 (5 bases). Germline CDR1 SEHNR, CDR2 FQNEAQ (reference sequence). Deletions cut 3 bases from V and 7 bases from J, with 9 bases between. The CDR3 extends over 13 amino acids.

The genes are TRBV7-9 and TRBJ2-1, with a tentative D call TRBD1 (5 bases). This CDR3 contains 12 residues. V lost 2 bases to trimming and J lost 7 bases, with 6 bases between them. Germline CDR1 and CDR2: SEHNR and FQNEAQ (reference sequence). The CDR3 region has the DNA TGTGCCAGCAGCTTAAAGGGGAATGAGCAGTTCTTC. It specifies CASSLKGNEQFF.

The chain has TRBV6-1 and TRBJ1-3; D may be TRBD1 (5 bases). This CDR3 region has 15 residues. Trimming left V 2 bases short and J 0 bases short, with 8 bases between. Germline CDR1 and CDR2: MNHNS and SASEGT. This chain's CDR3 is CASSESQGSGNTIYF. DNA of the CDR3: TGTGCCAGCAGTGAAAGTCAGGGCTCTGGAAACACCATATATTTT.

The chain carries TRBV19 and TRBJ1-4; D gene ambiguous. From germline, CDR1 is LNHDA and CDR2 SQIVND (reference sequence). This CDR3 region has 15 residues. V was pared by 4 bases and J by 4 bases, with 13 bases between. The DNA of the CDR3 is TGTGCCAGTAGTAAGACGCAGGTGATTAATGAAAAACTGTTTTTT. This translates into CASSKTQVINEKLFF.

CDR3 loop: CASSLTSGSVYEQYF. The CDR3 nucleotides are TGTGCCAGCAGCTTAACTAGCGGGAGTGTCTACGAGCAGTACTTC. The genes are TRBV7-2 and TRBJ2-7; TRBD2 matches 11 bases. There are 15 residues in the CDR3. Per the germline V gene, CDR1 is SGHTA and CDR2 is FQGNSA. V lost 2 bases, J lost 3 bases, and 3 bases stayed unmatched.

This chain joins TRBV19 and TRBJ2-6; D not resolved. The CDR3 runs to 15 residues. V shed 5 bases and J shed 0 bases, with 8 bases lying between them. Germline CDR1 is LNHDA and CDR2 is SQIVND (reference sequence). The CDR3 spells CASSPQSSGANVLTF. CDR3 sequence (DNA): TGTGCCAGTAGTCCACAGAGCTCTGGGGCCAACGTCCTGACTTTC.

The chain recombines TRBV9 with TRBJ2-5, with TRBD2 matching over 11 bases. The CDR3 consists of 16 residues. Germline CDR1 is SGDLS and CDR2 is YYNGEE. Losses at the gene ends were 4 bases for V and 2 bases for J; bases not matched to a gene: 7. The CDR3 region is CASSLSGTSGQETQYF. The CDR3 nucleotides are TGTGCCAGCAGCCTGTCGGGGACTAGCGGACAAGAGACCCAGTACTTC.

The chain links TRBV15 to TRBJ1-4; 9 bases fit TRBD1. The CDR3 extends over 16 amino acids. Germline trimming cut 2 bases from V and 4 bases from J; bases unmatched to any gene: 5. From germline, CDR1 is LNHNV and CDR2 YYDKDF (reference sequence). CDR3 sequence: CATSRKTGGNNEKLFF. The CDR3 nucleotides read TGTGCCACCAGCAGAAAGACAGGGGGTAATAATGAAAAACTGTTTTTT.

The chain links TRBV5-1 to TRBJ1-2; D might be TRBD1 (5 bases). The germline V gene has CDR1 SGHRS and CDR2 YFSETQ. The CDR3 loop spans 15 amino acids. The V end was cut by 5 bases, the J end by 3 bases, with 17 bases between. The DNA for the CDR3 is TGCGCCAGCAGGAAAACAGGTTTCCAGGACTATGGCTACACCTTC. Translated, it gives CASRKTGFQDYGYTF.

V usage is TRBV9 and J usage is TRBJ2-3; a possible D gene is TRBD2 (7 bases). The V end lost 0 bases, the J end lost 7 bases, and 15 bases lay between the germline ends. The germline V gene has CDR1 SGDLS and CDR2 YYNGEE. The CDR3 spans 15 residues. For the CDR3, the DNA is TGTGCCAGCAGCGTAGAGGGGGGGAGGACGAATACGCAGTATTTT. Translated, it gives CASSVEGGRTNTQYF. The full variable domain, with the rest looked up from reference TRBV9 and TRBJ2-3, is DSGVTQTPKHLITATGQRVTLRCSPRSGDLSVYWYQQSLDQGLQFLIQYYNGEERAKGNILERFSAQQFPDLHSELNLSSLELGDSALYFCASSVEGGRTNTQYFGPGTRLTVL.

This clone was seen a single time. The chain carries TRBV19 and TRBJ1-5; tentatively, D is TRBD1 (6 bases). The CDR3 is made up of 14 amino acids. The V end lost 8 bases, the J end lost 2 bases, and 13 bases lay between the germline ends. In germline, CDR1 is LNHDA, CDR2 SQIVND (reference sequence). CDR3 region: CASSGAAGNQPQHF. In DNA form, the CDR3 reads TGTGCCAGTTCAGGGGCAGCCGGCAATCAGCCCCAGCATTTT.

This clone has just one count. CDR3 sequence reads: CASSGSRTGIGNTIYF. CDR3 nucleotides: TGCGCCAGCAGTGGCAGTAGGACAGGGATTGGAAACACCATATATTTT. This rearrangement joins TRBV10-2 to TRBJ1-3; TRBD1 matches 8 bases. Trimming cost V 4 bases and J 3 bases; bases outside gene matches: 8. From germline, CDR1 is WSHSY and CDR2 SAAADI. The CDR3 is 16 amino acids.

The CDR3 bases are TGTGCCAGTAGTATTGGATACAGGGGGCGGGAGACTGAAGCTTTCTTT. It specifies CASSIGYRGRETEAFF. The V call is TRBV19, the J call TRBJ1-1, with 9 bases fitting TRBD1. CDR3 size: 16 residues. V was clipped by 3 bases and J by 5 bases; unmatched bases: 10. CDR1 and CDR2 from the germline V gene are LNHDA and SQIVND (reference sequence).

In its sample, this clone was seen once. The chain is built from TRBV7-9 and TRBJ2-3; perhaps TRBD2 as D (7 bases). CDR1 SEHNR and CDR2 FQNEAQ come from the germline V gene (reference sequence). The germline V and J ends were trimmed by 1 base and 4 bases, with 18 bases remaining between them. The CDR3 sequence is 17 residues long. Here the CDR3 reads CASSLVSGGFLADTQYF. As DNA, the CDR3 is TGTGCCAGCAGCTTAGTATCGGGGGGCTTCTTAGCAGATACGCAGTATTTT.